A single sample is the source of the 21 T cell receptor beta chains below, sequenced in a study of PD-L1 blockade in urothelial cancer. Generated by immunoSEQ multiplex PCR, the TCRdb table keeps only in-frame clones and is missing some. The sample comprises about 120,000 clones, more than 70% of which are singletons, and roughly 2.3% rests with the top ten. The time point denotes: peripheral blood 6 weeks after treatment start. Sequencing was performed on PBMCs, taken around atezolizumab (anti-PD-L1) treatment. These receptors all come from a man aged 45-65 years with urothelial cancer.

The rearrangement links TRBV18 to TRBJ2-5; D not certain. This CDR3 spans 14 amino acids. Germline-derived CDR1 and CDR2 are KGHSH and LQKENI. Trimming pared 4 bases from V and 5 bases from J, leaving 14 bases between. CDR3 bases: TGTGCCAGCTCACATAGTCCGAGGATGGAGACCCAGTACTTC. Residues: CASSHSPRMETQYF.

The CDR3 loop reads CASSQDTQTQYF. The CDR3 coding sequence is TGTGCCAGCAGCCAGGACACGCAGACCCAGTACTTC. The chain combines TRBV7-3 with TRBJ2-5; a possible D gene is TRBD1 (5 bases). This CDR3 has 12 amino acids. V shed 5 bases and J shed 6 bases, with 10 bases lying between them. Germline-derived CDR1 and CDR2 are SGHTA and FQGTGA.

This clone was counted between two and nine times. The rearrangement uses TRBV6-6 and TRBJ1-6, with 9 bases lining up with TRBD1. Germline-derived CDR1 and CDR2 are MNHNY and SVGAGI (reference sequence). With V trimmed by 6 bases and J by 7 bases, 7 bases remained unmatched. This CDR3 is built from 15 residues. CDR3 in DNA: TGTGCCAGCAGGCCCGGACAGGGGTGGAATTCACCCCTCCACTTT. Protein product: CASRPGQGWNSPLHF.

The rearrangement uses TRBV11-2 and TRBJ2-3, with 8 bases aligning to TRBD2. Unmatched junction bases numbered 5, after V lost 1 base and J lost 2 bases. CDR3 length: 16 residues. Germline V gene data show CDR1 as SGHAT and CDR2 as FQNNGV. CDR3 nucleotide sequence: TGTGCCAGCAGCTTAGCATCGGGAGGGCCCACAGATACGCAGTATTTT. It specifies CASSLASGGPTDTQYF.

The gene calls are TRBV29-1 and TRBJ2-5; 9 bases map to TRBD1. The CDR3 is 14 residues long. Per the germline V gene, CDR1 is SQVTM and CDR2 is ANQGSEA. V was clipped by 7 bases and J by 0 bases; unmatched bases: 6. The CDR3 loop is CSGKTGGNQETQYF. The CDR3 DNA sequence: TGCAGCGGGAAGACAGGGGGGAACCAAGAGACCCAGTACTTC.

CDR3 bases: TGTGCCAGCAGCTTGTGGACAGACCTTCGTGGCGAGCAGTTCTTC. It is translated as CASSLWTDLRGEQFF. The chain carries TRBV5-5 and TRBJ2-1, with D possibly matching TRBD1 (6 bases). The V gene's germline CDR1 is SGHKS and CDR2 YYEKEE (reference sequence). V shed 1 base and J shed 10 bases, with 18 bases lying between them. This CDR3 comprises 15 residues.

The CDR3, as DNA: TGTGCCAGCTCACCACTGAGCGGGGGAAACACCGGGGAGCTGTTTTTT. This encodes CASSPLSGGNTGELFF. The chain couples TRBV18 to TRBJ2-2; 8 bases agree with TRBD2. The CDR3 runs to 16 residues. Per germline, CDR1 KGHSH and CDR2 LQKENI. The V and J ends lost 1 base and 2 bases, in that order; junction bases with no gene match: 3.

This chain links TRBV28 with TRBJ2-2; the match to TRBD1 covers 7 bases. From germline, CDR1 is MDHEN and CDR2 SYDVKM. This CDR3 contains 16 residues. V shed 6 bases and J 6 bases; nucleotides not matched to a gene: 13. The CDR3 sequence: CASRPGQERWSGELFF. CDR3 nucleotide sequence: TGTGCCAGCAGACCCGGACAGGAAAGATGGTCCGGGGAGCTGTTTTTT.

The gene calls are TRBV13 and TRBJ2-7, with D perhaps matching TRBD1 (5 bases). The V end was cut by 0 bases, the J end by 2 bases, with 8 bases between. The CDR3 runs 14 residues. CDR1 and CDR2 (germline): PRHDT, FYEKMQ (reference sequence). DNA for the CDR3: TGTGCCAGCAGCTTAGGGACAGTAACCTACGAGCAGTACTTC. Encoded protein: CASSLGTVTYEQYF.

The V gene is TRBV5-1, the J gene TRBJ2-3, with 10 bases lining up with TRBD2. This CDR3 has 17 residues. The germline V gene has CDR1 SGHRS and CDR2 YFSETQ. V trimming: 0 bases; J trimming: 3 bases; junction bases outside the gene matches: 7. The CDR3 protein is CASSLATSGLDTDTQYF. In DNA form, the CDR3 reads TGCGCCAGCAGCTTGGCGACTAGCGGGCTCGATACAGATACGCAGTATTTT. The complete variable domain, with remaining parts taken from reference TRBV5-1 and TRBJ2-3, reads KAGVTQTPRYLIKTRGQQVTLSCSPISGHRSVSWYQQTPGQGLQFLFEYFSETQRNKGNFPGRFSGRQFSNSRSEMNVSTLELGDSALYLCASSLATSGLDTDTQYFGPGTRLTVL.

This rearrangement joins TRBV5-4 to TRBJ2-7, with 10 bases lining up with TRBD1. This CDR3 contains 18 residues. Looked up from germline, CDR1 is SGHNT and CDR2 is YYREEE (reference sequence). With 0 bases clipped from V and 1 base from J, the junction kept 10 bases outside the gene matches. The CDR3 DNA follows: TGTGCCAGCAGCTTGGGGGTCGGGGGACAGGGGCCGTCCTACGAGCAGTACTTC. Amino acid sequence: CASSLGVGGQGPSYEQYF.

This chain connects TRBV19 to TRBJ1-1, with D tentatively TRBD1 (6 bases). The V gene lost 3 bases and the J gene lost 6 bases, with 14 bases spanning the gap. This CDR3 contains 14 residues. CDR1 and CDR2 (germline): LNHDA, SQIVND (reference sequence). This chain's CDR3 is CASSITQGRAEAFF. CDR3 nucleotide sequence: TGTGCCAGTAGTATTACGCAGGGGAGAGCTGAAGCTTTCTTT.

The rearrangement links TRBV7-9 to TRBJ2-2; 8 nucleotides agree with TRBD1. The CDR3 sequence is 15 residues long. With V trimmed by 8 bases and J by 4 bases, 9 bases remained unmatched. CDR1 is SEHNR and CDR2 is FQNEAQ in the germline V gene (reference sequence). The CDR3, as DNA: TGTGCCAGCGTAGGCTACGGACAGGGCACCGGGGAGCTGTTTTTT. Translation: CASVGYGQGTGELFF. Looking up the rest from reference TRBV7-9 and TRBJ2-2 gives the full variable domain: DTGVSQNPRHKITKRGQNVTFRCDPISEHNRLYWYRQTLGQGPEFLTYFQNEAQLEKSRLLSDRFSAERPKGSFSTLEIQRTEQGDSAMYLCASVGYGQGTGELFFGEGSRLTVL.

This clone has a single count. The V gene is TRBV5-8, the J gene TRBJ2-4, with 9 bases aligning to TRBD1. Germline V gives CDR1 SGHTS, CDR2 YDEGEE. This CDR3 has 15 residues. V gave up 4 bases and J gave up 9 bases; unmatched junction bases: 11. CDR3 nucleotides: TGTGCCAGCAGCCGACAGGGGGGTCGGGAAAGCATTCAGTACTTC. It translates to CASSRQGGRESIQYF.

V usage is TRBV7-9 and J usage is TRBJ2-3; 10 nucleotides align to TRBD2. V trimming: 5 bases; J trimming: 8 bases; junction bases outside the gene matches: 4. The germline gives CDR1 SEHNR, CDR2 FQNEAQ (reference sequence). The CDR3 loop spans 13 amino acids. This CDR3 is CASSPTSGPTQYF. The CDR3, as DNA: TGTGCCAGCAGCCCGACTAGCGGGCCTACGCAGTATTTT.

The chain couples TRBV6-6 to TRBJ2-7; 7 nucleotides line up with TRBD1. This CDR3 contains 12 residues. V gave up 6 bases and J gave up 4 bases; unmatched junction bases: 3. Germline V CDR1 and CDR2: MNHNY, SVGAGI (reference sequence). DNA of the CDR3: TGTGCCAGCAGCGGGACAGCATACGAGCAGTACTTC. As protein: CASSGTAYEQYF.

This clone was recorded a few times. The chain recombines TRBV6-1 with TRBJ2-6; D is perhaps TRBD1 (5 bases). V lost 6 bases to trimming and J lost 0 bases, with 6 bases between them. The CDR3 spans 14 residues. CDR1 is MNHNS, CDR2 SASEGT, per germline. CDR3 DNA: TGTGCCAGCAGAGGGGTCTCTGGGGCCAACGTCCTGACTTTC. Protein product: CASRGVSGANVLTF.

This clone showed up just a few times. The V and J genes are TRBV7-2 and TRBJ2-7, with a weak D call TRBD2 (6 bases). V shed 0 bases and J shed 3 bases, with 6 bases lying between them. CDR3 length equals 13 residues. Germline lookup yields CDR1 SGHTA and CDR2 FQGNSA. The CDR3 DNA reads TGTGCCAGCAGCTTAGCGGACTACTACGAGCAGTACTTC. It specifies CASSLADYYEQYF.

This chain joins TRBV4-2 and TRBJ2-3; 12 bases are shared with TRBD2. This CDR3 has 17 residues. From germline, CDR1 is LGHNA and CDR2 YNFKEQ. With 1 base clipped from V and 6 bases from J, the junction kept 8 bases outside the gene matches. CDR3 sequence reads: CASSQGTSGGNADTQYF. As DNA, the CDR3 is TGTGCCAGCAGCCAAGGAACTAGCGGGGGGAATGCGGATACGCAGTATTTT.

V gene TRBV6-1 combines with J gene TRBJ2-1, with D possibly being TRBD2 (6 bases). V dropped 4 bases and J dropped 7 bases, with 17 bases sitting between them. This CDR3 is 15 amino acids long. Germline V gene sequence: CDR1 MNHNS, CDR2 SASEGT. CDR3 in DNA: TGTGCCAGCAGTGTTCTGACTAGGGCTCTGAATGAGCAGTTCTTC. It translates to CASSVLTRALNEQFF.

The chain has TRBV28 and TRBJ2-3; D remains unclear. Looked up from germline, CDR1 is MDHEN and CDR2 is SYDVKM. The CDR3 totals 13 residues. With 6 bases removed from V and 0 bases from J, the gap between germline ends came to 7 bases. CDR3: CASREMSTDTQYF. The CDR3 nucleotides are TGTGCCAGCAGGGAGATGAGCACAGATACGCAGTATTTT.